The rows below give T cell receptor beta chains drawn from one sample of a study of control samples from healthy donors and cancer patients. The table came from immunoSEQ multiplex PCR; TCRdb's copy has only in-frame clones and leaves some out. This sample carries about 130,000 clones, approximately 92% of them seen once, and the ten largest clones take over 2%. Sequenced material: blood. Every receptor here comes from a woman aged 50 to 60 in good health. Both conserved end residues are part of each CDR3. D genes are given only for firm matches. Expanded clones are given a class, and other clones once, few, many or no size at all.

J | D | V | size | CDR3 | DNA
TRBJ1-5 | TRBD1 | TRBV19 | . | CASSILGQGGQPQHF | TGTGCCAGTAGTATTCTGGGACAGGGTGGTCAGCCCCAGCATTTT
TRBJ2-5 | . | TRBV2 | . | CASSDASTLQETQYF | TGTGCCAGCAGCGATGCGTCCACCCTCCAAGAGACCCAGTACTTC
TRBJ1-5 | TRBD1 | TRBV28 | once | CASSLGDRSNQPQHF | TGTGCCAGCAGTTTAGGGGACAGGTCGAATCAGCCCCAGCATTTT
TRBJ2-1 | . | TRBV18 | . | CASSPRPHELAPANEQFF | TGTGCCAGCTCACCACGGCCGCACGAGCTCGCGCCTGCCAATGAGCAGTTCTTC
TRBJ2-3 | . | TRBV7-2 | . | CASSLDYNTDTQYF | TGTGCCAGCAGCTTAGACTACAACACAGATACGCAGTATTTT
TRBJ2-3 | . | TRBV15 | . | CATSRDSTDTQYF | TGTGCCACCAGCAGAGACAGCACAGATACGCAGTATTTT
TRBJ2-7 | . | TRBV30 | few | CAWSPLYEQYF | TGTGCCTGGAGTCCTCTCTACGAGCAGTACTTC
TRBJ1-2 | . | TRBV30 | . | CAWTPRAAANYGYTF | TGTGCCTGGACACCTCGGGCAGCCGCTAACTATGGCTACACCTTC
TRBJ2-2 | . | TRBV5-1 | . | CASSLVSGAVTGELFF | TGCGCCAGCAGCTTGGTATCCGGGGCGGTCACCGGGGAGCTGTTTTTT
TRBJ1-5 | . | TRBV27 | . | CASSLSQGGGQPQHF | TGTGCCAGCAGTTTATCTCAGGGCGGCGGTCAGCCCCAGCATTTT
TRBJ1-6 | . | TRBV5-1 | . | CASSLGVVTGSPLHF | TGCGCCAGCAGCTTGGGAGTGGTCACGGGTTCACCCCTCCACTTT
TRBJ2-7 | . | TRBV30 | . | CAWSVSSPYEQYF | TGTGCCTGGAGTGTATCAAGCCCCTACGAGCAGTACTTC
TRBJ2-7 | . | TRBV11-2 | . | CASSLSDGRASEQYF | TGTGCCAGCAGCTTATCGGACGGCAGGGCTTCCGAGCAGTACTTC
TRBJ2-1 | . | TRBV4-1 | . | CASSQSRGEYNEQFF | TGCGCCAGCAGCCAATCGAGGGGCGAATACAATGAGCAGTTCTTC
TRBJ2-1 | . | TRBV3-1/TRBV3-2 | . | CASSQDRGGEQFF | TGTGCCAGCAGCCAAGATCGAGGGGGTGAGCAGTTCTTC
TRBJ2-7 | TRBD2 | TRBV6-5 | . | CASSTLAGPPYEQYF | TGTGCCAGCAGTACTCTAGCGGGACCCCCCTACGAGCAGTACTTC
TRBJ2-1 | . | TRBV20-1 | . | CSAERNEQFF | TGCAGTGCAGAGAGAAATGAGCAGTTCTTC
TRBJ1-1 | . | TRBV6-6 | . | CASSRWQSPTLAFF | TGTGCCAGCAGTCGTTGGCAGTCTCCAACTCTAGCTTTCTTT
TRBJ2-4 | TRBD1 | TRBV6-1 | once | CASSEDRGTIQYF | TGTGCCAGCAGTGAGGACAGGGGGACCATTCAGTACTTC
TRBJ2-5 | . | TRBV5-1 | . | CASSFQETQYF | TGCGCCAGCAGCTTCCAAGAGACCCAGTACTTC
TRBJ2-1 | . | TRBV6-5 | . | CASSYAGINYNEQFF | TGTGCCAGCAGTTATGCTGGCATCAACTACAATGAGCAGTTCTTC
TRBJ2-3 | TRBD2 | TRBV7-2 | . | CASSLNPSGGADTQYF | TGTGCCAGCAGCTTAAACCCTAGCGGGGGGGCGGATACGCAGTATTTT
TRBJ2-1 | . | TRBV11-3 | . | CASSLGLGGAHEQFF | TGTGCCAGCAGCTTAGGCTTGGGTGGAGCTCATGAGCAGTTCTTC
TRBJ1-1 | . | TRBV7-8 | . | CASSLAPRTVEAFF | TGTGCCAGCAGCTTAGCGCCCCGGACAGTTGAAGCTTTCTTT
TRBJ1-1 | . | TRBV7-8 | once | CASSLRGMTEAFF | TGTGCCAGCAGTCTTAGGGGGATGACTGAAGCTTTCTTT
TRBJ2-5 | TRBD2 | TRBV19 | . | CASSIDGLAARETQYF | TGTGCCAGTAGTATAGATGGGCTAGCGGCTAGAGAGACCCAGTACTTC
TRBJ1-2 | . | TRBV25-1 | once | CASSEISNYGYTF | TGTGCCAGCAGTGAGATTTCTAACTATGGCTACACCTTC
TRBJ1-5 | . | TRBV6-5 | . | CASSLDGASNQPQHF | TGTGCCAGCAGTCTCGACGGAGCTAGCAATCAGCCCCAGCATTTT
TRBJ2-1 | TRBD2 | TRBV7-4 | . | CASSTRSGSYNEQFF | TGTGCCAGCAGCACTCGGAGCGGGAGTTACAATGAGCAGTTCTTC
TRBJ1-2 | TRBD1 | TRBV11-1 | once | CASSLPGTARDGYTF | TGTGCCAGCAGCCTTCCCGGGACAGCCCGAGATGGCTACACCTTC
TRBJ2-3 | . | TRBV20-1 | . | CSASVLAESDTQYF | TGCAGTGCTAGTGTGTTGGCAGAATCAGATACGCAGTATTTT